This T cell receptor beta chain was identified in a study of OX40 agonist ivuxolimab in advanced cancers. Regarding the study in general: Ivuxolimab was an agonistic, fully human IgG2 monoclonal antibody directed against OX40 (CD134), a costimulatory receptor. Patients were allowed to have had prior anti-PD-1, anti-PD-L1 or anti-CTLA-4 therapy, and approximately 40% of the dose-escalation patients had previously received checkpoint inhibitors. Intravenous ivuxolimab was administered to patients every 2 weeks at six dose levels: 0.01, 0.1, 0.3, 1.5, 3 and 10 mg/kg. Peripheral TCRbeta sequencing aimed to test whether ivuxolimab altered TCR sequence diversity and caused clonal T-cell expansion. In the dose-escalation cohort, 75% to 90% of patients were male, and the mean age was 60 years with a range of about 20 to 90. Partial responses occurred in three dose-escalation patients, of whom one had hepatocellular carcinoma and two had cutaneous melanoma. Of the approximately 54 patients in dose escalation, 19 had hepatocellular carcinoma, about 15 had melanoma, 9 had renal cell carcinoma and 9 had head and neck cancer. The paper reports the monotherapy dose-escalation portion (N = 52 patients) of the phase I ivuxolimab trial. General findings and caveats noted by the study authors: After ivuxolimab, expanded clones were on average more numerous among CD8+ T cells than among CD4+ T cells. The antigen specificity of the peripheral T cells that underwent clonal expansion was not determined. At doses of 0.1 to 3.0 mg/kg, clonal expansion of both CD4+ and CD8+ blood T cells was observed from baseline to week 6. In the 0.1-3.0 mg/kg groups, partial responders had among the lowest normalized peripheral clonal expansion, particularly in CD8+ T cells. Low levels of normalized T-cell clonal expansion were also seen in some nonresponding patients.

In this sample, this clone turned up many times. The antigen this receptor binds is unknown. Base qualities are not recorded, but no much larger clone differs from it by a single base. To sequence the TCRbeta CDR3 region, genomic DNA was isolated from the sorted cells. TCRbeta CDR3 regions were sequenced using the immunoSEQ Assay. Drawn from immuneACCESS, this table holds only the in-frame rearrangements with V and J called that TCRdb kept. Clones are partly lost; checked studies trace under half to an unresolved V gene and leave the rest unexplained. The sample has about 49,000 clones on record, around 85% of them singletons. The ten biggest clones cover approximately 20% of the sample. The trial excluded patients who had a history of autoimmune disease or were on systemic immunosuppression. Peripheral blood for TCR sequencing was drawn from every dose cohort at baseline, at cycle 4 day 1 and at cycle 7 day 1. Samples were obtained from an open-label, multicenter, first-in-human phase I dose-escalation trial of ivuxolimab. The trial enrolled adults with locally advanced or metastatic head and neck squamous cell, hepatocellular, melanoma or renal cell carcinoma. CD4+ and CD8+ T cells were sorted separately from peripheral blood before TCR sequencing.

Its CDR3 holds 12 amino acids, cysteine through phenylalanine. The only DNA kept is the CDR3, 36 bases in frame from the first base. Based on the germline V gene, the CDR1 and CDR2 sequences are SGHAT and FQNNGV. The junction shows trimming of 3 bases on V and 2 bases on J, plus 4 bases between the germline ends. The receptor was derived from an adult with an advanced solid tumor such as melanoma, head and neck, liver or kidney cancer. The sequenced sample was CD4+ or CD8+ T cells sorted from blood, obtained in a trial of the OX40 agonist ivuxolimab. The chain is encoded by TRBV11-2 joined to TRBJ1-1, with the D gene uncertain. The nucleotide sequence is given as TGTGCCAGCAGCTTGAAAAACACTGAAGCTTTCTTT. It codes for CASSLKNTEAFF.